This entry lists 19 T cell receptor beta chains sequenced from one sample in a study of blood T cells in healthy people across ages. Together with a sample-barcoded 5' primer, a J-beta primer mix was included in a second PCR lasting about 7 to 11 cycles. TCRdb used MiXCR to reprocess the 5' RACE reads, holding one entry per CDR3 protein. Of approximately 830,000 distinct CDR3 sequences detected, around 62% appear once; the ten largest clones hold about 27%. Sequenced sample: blood. Receptor source: a man younger than 45 in good health.

This clonotype has a handful of counts. This chain joins TRBV7-2 and TRBJ2-3; D is uncertain. CDR1 and CDR2 from the germline V gene are SGHTA and FQGNSA. The CDR3 covers 16 residues. The germline V and J ends were trimmed by 4 bases and 2 bases, with 16 bases remaining between them. For the CDR3, the DNA is TGTGCCAGCAGCTCCCAAGGACGAGGTTTCACAGATACGCAGTATTTT. Encoded protein: CASSSQGRGFTDTQYF. The complete variable domain, with remaining parts taken from reference TRBV7-2 and TRBJ2-3, reads GAGVSQSPSNKVTEKGKDVELRCDPISGHTALYWYRQSLGQGLEFLIYFQGNSAPDKSGLPSDRFSAERTGGSVSTLTIQRTQQEDSAVYLCASSSQGRGFTDTQYFGPGTRLTVL.

This sequence joins TRBV15 and TRBJ2-2, with D tentatively TRBD1 (5 bases). Trimming removed 7 bases from V and 7 bases from J, with 10 bases in between. Germline V gene lookup returns CDR1 LNHNV and CDR2 YYDKDF (reference sequence). The CDR3 runs to 12 residues. The CDR3 here is CATIARGGELFF. In DNA, the CDR3 is TGTGCCACCATCGCAAGGGGCGGGGAGCTGTTTTTT.

The chain recombines TRBV27 with TRBJ1-6; no definite D call. Germline assignment: CDR1 MNHEY and CDR2 SMNVEV (reference sequence). This CDR3 is built from 13 residues. Trimming took 0 bases from V and 7 from J, leaving 4 bases between them. Here the CDR3 reads CASSLSRNSPLHF. In DNA form, the CDR3 reads TGTGCCAGCAGTTTATCCAGAAATTCACCCCTCCACTTT.

The chain has TRBV20-1 and TRBJ2-5, with TRBD2 identical over 7 bases. The end of the DNA aligns better with TRBJ2-7, so the J call may be wrong. Germline V gene sequence: CDR1 DFQATT, CDR2 SNEGSKA (reference sequence). The CDR3 length is 12 residues. CDR3 in amino acids: CSGAGVGYEQYF. Here the CDR3 DNA reads TGCAGTGGTGCGGGAGTGGGATACGAGCAGTACTTC.

The gene calls are TRBV29-1 and TRBJ2-4, with D hard to call. This CDR3 region has 13 residues. V shed 0 bases and J shed 7 bases, with 10 bases lying between them. Germline lookup yields CDR1 SQVTM and CDR2 ANQGSEA. The CDR3 region is CSVEETSRNIQYF. The DNA of the CDR3 is TGCAGCGTTGAAGAAACCTCAAGGAACATTCAGTACTTC.

On this clonotype itself: Just one base apart from a much larger clone, this may be a read error. The chain combines TRBV5-1 with TRBJ2-5; D unresolved. V was shortened by 6 bases and J by 4 bases, with 10 bases between the two germline ends. The CDR3 sequence is 12 residues long. Germline CDR1 reads SGHRS; CDR2 reads YFSETQ. The CDR3 nucleotides read TGCGCCAGCATCTTCACCGTAGAGACCCAGTACTTC. The encoded protein is CASIFTVETQYF. The variable domain in full, completed from reference TRBV5-1 and TRBJ2-5, reads KAGVTQTPRYLIKTRGQQVTLSCSPISGHRSVSWYQQTPGQGLQFLFEYFSETQRNKGNFPGRFSGRQFSNSRSEMNVSTLELGDSALYLCASIFTVETQYFGPGTRLLVL.

V and J are TRBV10-3 and TRBJ2-1, with 11 nucleotides matching TRBD2. V lost 0 bases to trimming and J lost 10 bases; unmatched junction nucleotides: 11. This CDR3 is built from 17 residues. Germline assignment: CDR1 ENHRY and CDR2 SYGVKD. CDR3 sequence: CAISESSASGGKEEQFF. CDR3 coding DNA: TGTGCCATCAGTGAGTCGAGCGCTAGCGGGGGGAAGGAAGAGCAGTTCTTC.

In DNA, the CDR3 is TGTGCCAGCAGATTTAGGGGCGGTGAGACCCAGTACTTC. It yields the protein CASRFRGGETQYF. The V and J genes are TRBV5-5 and TRBJ2-5; D is possibly TRBD1 (5 bases). Trimming shortened V by 5 bases and J by 5 bases, and 13 bases separated the two germline ends. This CDR3 contains 13 residues. Germline values: CDR1 SGHKS, CDR2 YYEKEE (reference sequence).

This rearrangement joins TRBV28 to TRBJ1-1; D is undetermined. V shed 3 bases and J shed 1 base, with 12 bases lying between them. From germline, CDR1 is MDHEN and CDR2 SYDVKM. This CDR3 has 15 residues. The CDR3 nucleotides read TGTGCCAGCAGTTTGATAAGGATTAAGAACACTGAAGCTTTCTTT. This sequence encodes CASSLIRIKNTEAFF. The full variable domain, with the rest looked up from reference TRBV28 and TRBJ1-1, is DVKVTQSSRYLVKRTGEKVFLECVQDMDHENMFWYRQDPGLGLRLIYFSYDVKMKEKGDIPEGYSVSREKKERFSLILESASTNQTSMYLCASSLIRIKNTEAFFGQGTRLTVV.

This chain joins TRBV7-2 and TRBJ2-3; possibly TRBD1 for D (5 bases). Trimming left V 7 bases short and J 4 bases short, with 9 bases between. The CDR3 consists of 12 residues. Germline-derived CDR1 and CDR2 are SGHTA and FQGNSA. This CDR3 is CASTPTADTQYF. The CDR3 nucleotides read TGTGCCAGCACCCCGACAGCAGATACGCAGTATTTT. The complete variable domain, with remaining parts taken from reference TRBV7-2 and TRBJ2-3, reads GAGVSQSPSNKVTEKGKDVELRCDPISGHTALYWYRQSLGQGLEFLIYFQGNSAPDKSGLPSDRFSAERTGGSVSTLTIQRTQQEDSAVYLCASTPTADTQYFGPGTRLTVL.

This clonotype appeared a few times. The V gene is TRBV4-2, the J gene TRBJ2-5; TRBD2 aligns across 13 bases. CDR1 is LGHNA and CDR2 is YNFKEQ in the germline V gene. This CDR3 has 14 residues. V shed 4 bases, J shed 8 bases, and the junction held 4 bases outside the gene matches. CDR3 in DNA: TGTGCCAGCAGCCCCGGGACTAGCGGGGTCACCCAGTACTTC. Amino acids: CASSPGTSGVTQYF.

The chain couples TRBV20-1 to TRBJ2-3; 13 nucleotides match TRBD2. Germline V gives CDR1 DFQATT, CDR2 SNEGSKA (reference sequence). With V trimmed by 3 bases and J by 1 base, 1 base remained unmatched. The CDR3 has 15 amino acids. CDR3 region: CSARGLAGRTDTQYF. For the CDR3, the DNA is TGCAGTGCTAGGGGACTAGCGGGGCGCACAGATACGCAGTATTTT.

Points on this clonotype: Its ends do not fully match the called genes, so a read error is possible. The V and J genes are TRBV10-3 and TRBJ2-7; 7 bases map to TRBD1. The CDR3 covers 13 residues. Germline V gene sequence: CDR1 ENHRY, CDR2 SYGVKD. This chain's CDR3 is CASSEGLTGEQYF. CDR3 sequence (DNA): TGTGCCAGCAGTGAGGGTTTGACAGGGGAGCAGTACTTC.

This chain links TRBV6-6 with TRBJ1-5, with D perhaps matching TRBD1 (5 bases). V was trimmed by 5 bases and J by 7 bases, leaving 15 bases between them. The CDR3 extends over 14 amino acids. CDR1 MNHNY and CDR2 SVGAGI come from the germline V gene (reference sequence). CDR3 DNA: TGTGCCAGCAGTCCCCGGGACCCTCGACAGCCCCAGCATTTT. Encoded protein: CASSPRDPRQPQHF.

This clonotype showed up just once. The genes are TRBV5-4 and TRBJ2-1; 11 positions agree with TRBD2. This CDR3 is built from 17 residues. The ends lost 3 bases at V and 4 bases at J; junction bases unmatched: 9. CDR1 is SGHNT and CDR2 is YYREEE in the germline V gene (reference sequence). This CDR3 is CASSSGRTSGRYNEQFF. The CDR3 DNA is TGTGCCAGCAGCTCGGGAAGGACTAGCGGGCGATACAATGAGCAGTTCTTC.

The chain has TRBV6-5 and TRBJ2-4; D might be TRBD1 or TRBD2, each matching 6 bases. The germline V gene encodes CDR1 MNHEY and CDR2 SVGAGI. This CDR3 has 15 amino acids. Between the trimmed V and J ends, which lost 6 bases and 13 bases, there was a span of 25 bases. For the CDR3, the DNA is TGTGCCAGCAGCCAGCAGACTAGAGTACAGGGAGAGCAGTACTTC. Its translation is CASSQQTRVQGEQYF.

This chain uses TRBV28 with TRBJ2-7; TRBD2 might be the D (5 bases). Per the germline V gene, CDR1 is MDHEN and CDR2 is SYDVKM. Trimming took off 7 bases at V and 9 bases at J, with 25 bases between the two ends. The length of the CDR3 is 15 residues. The DNA of the CDR3 is TGTGCCAGCAACCTCCCGGGAAAGGACTTTCCCTCGCAGTACTTC. It yields the protein CASNLPGKDFPSQYF.

V and J are TRBV28 and TRBJ2-7; no reliable D call. Trimming shortened V by 6 bases and J by 5 bases, and 11 bases separated the two germline ends. Germline CDR1 and CDR2: MDHEN and SYDVKM. The CDR3 contains 12 residues. CDR3 amino acids: CASSRGLHEQYF. The CDR3 nucleotides are TGTGCCAGCAGCCGCGGATTACACGAGCAGTACTTC.

The V gene is TRBV9, the J gene TRBJ2-5; 7 nucleotides agree with TRBD1. The CDR3 loop spans 14 amino acids. Germline-derived CDR1 and CDR2 are SGDLS and YYNGEE. V dropped 4 bases and J dropped 1; count of bases not matched to a gene: 4. CDR3 in DNA: TGTGCCAGCAGCCCAGGGGGTACCCAAGAGACCCAGTACTTC. This encodes CASSPGGTQETQYF.